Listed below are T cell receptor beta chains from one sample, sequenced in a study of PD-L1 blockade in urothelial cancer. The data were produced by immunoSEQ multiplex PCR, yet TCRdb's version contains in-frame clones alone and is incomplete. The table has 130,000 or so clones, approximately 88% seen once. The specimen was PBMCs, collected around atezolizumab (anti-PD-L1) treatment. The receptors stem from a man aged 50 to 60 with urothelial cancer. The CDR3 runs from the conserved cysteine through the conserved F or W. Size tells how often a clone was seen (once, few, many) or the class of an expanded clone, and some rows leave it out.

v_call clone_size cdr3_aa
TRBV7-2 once CASSAGTSGRATETQYF
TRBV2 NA CASRRGGLAGARTGELFF
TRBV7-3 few CASSLTGRGHRYTF
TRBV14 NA CASSQVFGAGAGELFF
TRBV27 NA CASSLSPLNTEAFF
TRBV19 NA CASRRRVLNTEAFF
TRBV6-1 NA CASGGGVTYSDEQFF
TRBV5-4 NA CASSLIITSGGKEETQYF
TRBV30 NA CAWSKMTSGFETQYF
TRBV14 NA CASSPSGETQYF
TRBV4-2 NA CASSQDRTSPSTDTQYF
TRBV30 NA CAWSWQNTGELFF
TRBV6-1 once CASSEAFAGLAGGTDTQYF
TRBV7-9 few CASSSGGRALGYEQFF
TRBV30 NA CAWSFGPGKYNEQFF
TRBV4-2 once CASSREGRFRGNEQFF
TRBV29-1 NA CSVEGPYGNEQFF
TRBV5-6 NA CASKFRMETGELFF
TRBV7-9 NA CASSLALRGNEQFF
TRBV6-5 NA CASNNPGVKEQFF
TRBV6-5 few CASSPRKGGTNEQYF
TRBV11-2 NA CASSFIGDGYTF
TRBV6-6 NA CASSPTRGQSTDTQYF
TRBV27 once CASRGWDTGDGSYEQYF
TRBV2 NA CASRSPSAATDTQYF
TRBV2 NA CASRSLAGHNEQFF
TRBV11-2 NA CASSFYGSKQETQYF
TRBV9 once CASSADPGPQYF
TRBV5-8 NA CASSLASGSGTDTQYF
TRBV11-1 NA CASSLAGTGRLSSYEQYF
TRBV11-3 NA CASSSRGRGTEAFF
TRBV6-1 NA CASRPGQGVETQYF
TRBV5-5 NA CASSLSQWGANVLTF
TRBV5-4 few CASSLFGGLSYEQYF
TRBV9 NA CASSVAVSGELFF
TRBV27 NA CASSLYRQGKNTEAFF
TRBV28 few CASSFEFLGNQPQHF
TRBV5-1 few CASSPAGYGYTF
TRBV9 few CASSRGLAGRGEQYF
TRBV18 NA CASSPPMGDKEAFF
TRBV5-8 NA CASSFRLAYSYEQYF
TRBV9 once CASKGQGVSSGELFF
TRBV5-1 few CASRPGGASDEQYF
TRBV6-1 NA CASRAGGLSYEQYF
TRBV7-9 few CASSTWTAEGYTF
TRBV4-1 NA CASSQSRDEQFF